This record covers a single TCR beta chain. V lost 10 bases and J lost 4, with 19 bases in between. Germline CDR1 reads MNHEY; CDR2 reads SVGAGI. CDR3 size: 14 residues. This entry comes from a study of blood T cell repertoires in COVID-19. Turning to the study itself: Spain, Italy and the United States supplied samples that represented acute and convalescent COVID-19. From T cells, B-cell-depleted T cells, or PBMCs came the material, which was cDNA or gDNA.

Per the authors' pipeline: The assay estimated nucleated cells by amplifying reference gene primers. Here immunoSEQ multiplex PCR was the method, and the copy in TCRdb shows in-frame clones only, minus some. The V and J calls and clone size are taken from that table; D and trimming were inferred from the DNA. The data show a few hundred thousand clones, 84% seen once. The chain carries TRBV6-5 and TRBJ1-1; no definite D call. This sequence was found in a human donor in a cohort sampled during active COVID-19. Sequenced input: peripheral blood. The CDR3 loop reads CATSLPGSGTEAFF. Here the CDR3 DNA reads TGTGCCACCTCCCTTCCCGGGTCGGGCACTGAAGCTTTCTTT.